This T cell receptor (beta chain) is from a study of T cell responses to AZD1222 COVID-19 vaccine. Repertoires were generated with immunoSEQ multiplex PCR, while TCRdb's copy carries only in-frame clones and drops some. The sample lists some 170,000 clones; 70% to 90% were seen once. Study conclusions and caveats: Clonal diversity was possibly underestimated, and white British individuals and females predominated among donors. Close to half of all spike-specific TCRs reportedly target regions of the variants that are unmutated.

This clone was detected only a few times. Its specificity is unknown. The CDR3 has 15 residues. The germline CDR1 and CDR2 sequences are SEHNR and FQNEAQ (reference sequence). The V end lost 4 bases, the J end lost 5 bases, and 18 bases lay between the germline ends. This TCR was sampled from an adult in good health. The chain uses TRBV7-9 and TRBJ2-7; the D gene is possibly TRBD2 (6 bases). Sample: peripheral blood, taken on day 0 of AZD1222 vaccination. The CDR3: CASSSRSASANEQYF. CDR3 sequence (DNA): TGTGCCAGCAGCTCCCGGTCGGCTAGCGCAAACGAGCAGTACTTC.